Each of the 24 T cell receptor beta chains below was sequenced from the same sample in a study of neurological immune-mediated disorders (dated by TCRdb to the late 2010s). To prepare the library, 5' RACE was applied. TCRdb shows the sequencer as Illumina HiSeq 2500. TCRdb reran the public reads through fastp at Q25 and MiXCR, keeping productive beta chains. Identical CDR3 proteins give one entry, which carries the most common genes and DNA. For this sample there are tens of thousands of distinct CDR3 sequences; around 17% appear just once. The ten largest make up around 4.9% of the sample. According to the study, the label for this sample's time point signals: technical triplicate 3. The sample was CD4+ T cells from blood. The source of these receptors is a female donor with HTLV-1-associated myelopathy (HAM/TSP).

This clonotype occurred many times. The chain has TRBV11-2 and TRBJ1-5; maybe TRBD1 (5 bases). The V end was cut by 1 base, the J end by 6 bases, with 13 bases between. The CDR3 covers 15 residues. The germline gives CDR1 SGHAT, CDR2 FQNNGV. CDR3 in DNA: TGTGCCAGCAGCTTAGGCCCAGGGTGGGGTCAGCCCCAGCATTTT. It is translated as CASSLGPGWGQPQHF.

This clonotype was counted at least ten times. The V gene is TRBV5-1, the J gene TRBJ1-6; 10 bases line up with TRBD1. V gave up 3 bases and J gave up 9 bases; unmatched junction bases: 6. CDR3 size: 15 residues. Germline V gene lookup returns CDR1 SGHRS and CDR2 YFSETQ. The DNA for the CDR3 is TGCGCCAGCAGCTCGACAGGGGGCCCAGGTTCACCCCTCCACTTT. It codes for CASSSTGGPGSPLHF. Combining the CDR3 with reference TRBV5-1 and TRBJ1-6 gives the whole variable domain KAGVTQTPRYLIKTRGQQVTLSCSPISGHRSVSWYQQTPGQGLQFLFEYFSETQRNKGNFPGRFSGRQFSNSRSEMNVSTLELGDSALYLCASSSTGGPGSPLHFGNGTRLTVT.

This clonotype showed up many times. V usage is TRBV5-1 and J usage is TRBJ2-3; D is possibly TRBD1 (6 bases). This CDR3 has 15 residues. Trimming took 4 bases from V and 2 from J, leaving 14 bases between them. Germline V gives CDR1 SGHRS, CDR2 YFSETQ. CDR3 bases: TGCGCCAGCAGCACGGGACAAGGAAACACAGATACGCAGTATTTT. It yields the protein CASSTGQGNTDTQYF.

This clonotype was seen repeatedly, ten times or more. This sequence joins TRBV11-2 and TRBJ2-1; possibly TRBD1 for D (6 bases). V shed 5 bases and J shed 11 bases, with 16 bases lying between them. This CDR3 region has 13 residues. CDR1 and CDR2 (germline): SGHAT, FQNNGV. This chain's CDR3 is CASSQPSGTKQFF. CDR3 DNA sequence: TGTGCCAGCAGCCAACCATCGGGGACAAAGCAGTTCTTC. Looking up the rest from reference TRBV11-2 and TRBJ2-1 gives the full variable domain: EAGVAQSPRYKIIEKRQSVAFWCNPISGHATLYWYQQILGQGPKLLIQFQNNGVVDDSQLPKDRFSAERLKGVDSTLKIQPAKLEDSAVYLCASSQPSGTKQFFGPGTRLTVL.

This clonotype was picked up many times. V usage is TRBV20-1 and J usage is TRBJ2-7; 10 bases match TRBD1. CDR3 length equals 15 residues. CDR1 DFQATT and CDR2 SNEGSKA come from the germline V gene (reference sequence). V was clipped by 1 base and J by 2 bases; unmatched bases: 5. The CDR3 nucleotides read TGCAGTGCTAGAGTTTATGGACAGGGGGCCTACGAGCAGTACTTC. Its protein product is CSARVYGQGAYEQYF.

This clonotype is deemed medium-sized. The chain recombines TRBV12-3 or TRBV12-4 with TRBJ2-7; D could derive from TRBD1 or TRBD2 (5 bases each). The CDR3 is made up of 14 amino acids. Between the trimmed V and J ends, which lost 3 bases and 0 bases, there was a span of 9 bases. Here the CDR3 DNA reads TGTGCCAGCAGTTTGGGGGAGAGCTCCTACGAGCAGTACTTC. Its translation is CASSLGESSYEQYF.

The sample holds many counts of this clonotype. The rearrangement joins TRBV20-1 to TRBJ2-1; 12 bases are shared with TRBD2. V gave up 0 bases and J gave up 14 bases; unmatched junction bases: 11. Germline loops: CDR1 DFQATT, CDR2 SNEGSKA (reference sequence). This CDR3 contains 15 residues. The CDR3 coding sequence is TGCAGTGCTAGAGATCCCCGACTAGCGGGAGAAATCGAGTTCTTC. The encoded protein is CSARDPRLAGEIEFF.

This clonotype has just a few counts. The gene calls are TRBV25-1 and TRBJ2-5, with 8 nucleotides matching TRBD1. Per germline, CDR1 MGHDK and CDR2 SYGVNS. CDR3 length: 15 amino acids. Losses at the gene ends were 4 bases for V and 4 bases for J; bases not matched to a gene: 8. The DNA for the CDR3 is TGTGCCAGCAGTGCCCCGACAGGGGCTCCAGAGACCCAGTACTTC. It specifies CASSAPTGAPETQYF.

In this sample, this clonotype turned up many times. This chain links TRBV28 with TRBJ2-4; a possible D gene is TRBD2 (5 bases). This CDR3 region has 13 residues. Germline V gene sequence: CDR1 MDHEN, CDR2 SYDVKM. V was clipped by 8 bases and J by 0 bases, with 8 bases between them. DNA for the CDR3: TGTGCCAGCCGGGAAATAGCCAAAAACATTCAGTACTTC. Translating it yields CASREIAKNIQYF.

In its sample, this clonotype was seen many times. This chain connects TRBV6-1 to TRBJ2-7; possible D gene TRBD2, 5 bases. The length of the CDR3 is 15 residues. The germline V and J ends were trimmed by 7 bases and 1 base, with 17 bases remaining between them. The V gene's germline CDR1 is MNHNS and CDR2 SASEGT. CDR3 sequence: CASKRLGEGSYEQYF. CDR3 nucleotide sequence: TGTGCCAGCAAAAGACTCGGTGAGGGTTCCTACGAGCAGTACTTC.

As for this clonotype: Its ends do not fully match the called genes, so a read error is possible. The chain has TRBV7-2 and TRBJ1-6; D is perhaps TRBD1 (5 bases). CDR1 and CDR2 (germline): SGHTA, FQGNSA. This CDR3 spans 14 amino acids. CDR3 in DNA: TGTGCCAGCAGCTTAGAGGGAGACGGGGGGTCAATATACTTT. Protein: CASSLEGDGGSIYF. The variable domain in full, with the rest retrieved from reference TRBV7-2 and TRBJ1-6, is GAGVSQSPSNKVTEKGKDVELRCDPISGHTALYWYRQSLGQGLEFLIYFQGNSAPDKSGLPSDRFSAERTGGSVSTLTIQRTQQEDSAVYLCASSLEGDGGSIYFGNGTRLTVT.

Ten or more counts support this clonotype. The rearrangement uses TRBV20-1 and TRBJ2-3, with TRBD1 matching over 10 bases. Trimming removed 2 bases from V and 6 bases from J; junction bases left unmatched: 8. This CDR3 has 15 residues. CDR1 and CDR2 (germline): DFQATT, SNEGSKA (reference sequence). CDR3 bases: TGCAGTGCTAGAAAACAGGGACAGGGGAAGGATACGCAGTATTTT. It translates to CSARKQGQGKDTQYF.

There are many counts of this clonotype. The J gene is TRBJ2-3, the V gene TRBV4-1, with D hard to call. The germline gives CDR1 MGHRA, CDR2 YSYEKL. The CDR3 spans 15 residues. With 0 bases removed from V and 1 base from J, the gap between germline ends came to 8 bases. The CDR3 region is CASSQDLVGTDTQYF. The CDR3 coding sequence is TGCGCCAGCAGCCAAGATCTTGTCGGCACAGATACGCAGTATTTT.

This clonotype has ten or more counts. V gene TRBV2 combines with J gene TRBJ2-7; D unresolved. The CDR3 is 14 residues long. Germline V gives CDR1 SNHLY, CDR2 FYNNEI. V lost 6 bases to trimming and J lost 6 bases, with 18 bases between them. CDR3 DNA: TGTGCCAGCAGCGACGGTACTAAATGGGGCGAGCAGTACTTC. It encodes CASSDGTKWGEQYF.

The chain combines TRBV28 with TRBJ1-6; D perhaps matches TRBD1 (6 bases). Per the germline V gene, CDR1 is MDHEN and CDR2 is SYDVKM. The CDR3 sequence is 15 residues long. Trimming cost V 5 bases and J 9 bases, with 17 bases left between them. This CDR3 is CASSLRTAVISPLHF. The CDR3 DNA reads TGTGCCAGCAGTCTGAGGACAGCCGTGATTTCACCCCTCCACTTT. Filled out from reference TRBV28 and TRBJ1-6, the complete variable domain reads DVKVTQSSRYLVKRTGEKVFLECVQDMDHENMFWYRQDPGLGLRLIYFSYDVKMKEKGDIPEGYSVSREKKERFSLILESASTNQTSMYLCASSLRTAVISPLHFGNGTRLTVT.

This clonotype was seen more than once but under ten times. The V gene is TRBV12-3 or TRBV12-4, the J gene TRBJ2-7; D is perhaps TRBD1 (5 bases). This CDR3 spans 14 amino acids. Trimming took 3 bases from V and 0 from J, leaving 9 bases between them. The CDR3 protein is CASSLTVSSYEQYF. CDR3 DNA sequence: TGTGCCAGCAGTTTGACAGTGAGCTCCTACGAGCAGTACTTC.

This clonotype was picked up many times. The chain recombines TRBV20-1 with TRBJ1-2; 8 nucleotides line up with TRBD1. V shed 6 bases and J 7 bases; nucleotides not matched to a gene: 10. Germline CDR1 DFQATT, CDR2 SNEGSKA (reference sequence). This CDR3 has 13 residues. CDR3 sequence: CSAQADRAVGYTF. For the CDR3, the DNA is TGCAGTGCCCAAGCGGACAGGGCGGTTGGCTACACCTTC.

In its sample, this clonotype was seen many times. V gene TRBV20-1 combines with J gene TRBJ2-1; D not resolved. Germline V gene data show CDR1 as DFQATT and CDR2 as SNEGSKA (reference sequence). The CDR3 is 14 amino acids. Trimming took 0 bases from V and 5 from J, leaving 11 bases between them. CDR3 loop: CSARDNGPNNEQFF. DNA for the CDR3: TGCAGTGCTAGAGATAACGGGCCGAACAATGAGCAGTTCTTC.

This clonotype has at least ten counts. The chain recombines TRBV29-1 with TRBJ1-1; D is possibly TRBD1 (5 bases). The CDR3 has 13 residues. Germline values: CDR1 SQVTM, CDR2 ANQGSEA. Trimming pared 4 bases from V and 3 bases from J, leaving 12 bases between. CDR3 bases: TGCAGCGTTGTGGGGTACAGGTACACTGAAGCTTTCTTT. It translates to CSVVGYRYTEAFF.

The J gene is TRBJ2-7, the V gene TRBV27; 10 bases fit TRBD1. CDR1 and CDR2 (germline): MNHEY, SMNVEV (reference sequence). Trimming cost V 3 bases and J 4 bases; bases outside gene matches: 6. The length of the CDR3 is 15 residues. The CDR3 reads CASSFPGTGAYEQYF. The CDR3 nucleotides are TGTGCCAGCAGTTTCCCCGGGACAGGGGCTTACGAGCAGTACTTC.

CDR3 residues: CSARVGGGTQYF. The DNA of the CDR3 is TGCAGTGCTAGAGTTGGTGGTGGTACGCAGTATTTT. V is TRBV20-1 and J is TRBJ2-3; D is ambiguous. This CDR3 is 12 amino acids long. Germline CDR1 and CDR2: DFQATT and SNEGSKA (reference sequence). V was pared by 1 base and J by 8 bases, with 10 bases between.

This clonotype has at least ten counts. CDR3 region: CASSEGVNQGARTEAFF. The CDR3 bases are TGTGCCAGCAGTGAAGGGGTGAACCAGGGGGCGCGCACTGAAGCTTTCTTT. The genes are TRBV6-1 and TRBJ1-1, with 8 bases that match TRBD1. Per the germline V gene, CDR1 is MNHNS and CDR2 is SASEGT. V shed 1 base and J 4 bases; nucleotides not matched to a gene: 11. The CDR3 spans 17 residues.

At least ten counts were recorded for this clonotype. The V gene is TRBV6-1, the J gene TRBJ2-5; weak D call: TRBD1 (5 bases). In germline, CDR1 is MNHNS, CDR2 SASEGT. V lost 11 bases and J 5 bases, leaving 24 bases between the germline ends. This CDR3 spans 15 amino acids. The CDR3: CAAQPDIFPRETQYF. Here the CDR3 DNA reads TGTGCCGCACAACCGGACATCTTTCCTCGGGAGACCCAGTACTTC.

This clonotype was counted at least ten times. This chain uses TRBV5-1 with TRBJ2-5, with D uncertain. Trimming took off 4 bases at V and 5 bases at J, with 12 bases between the two ends. The CDR3 runs to 13 residues. Germline V CDR1 and CDR2: SGHRS, YFSETQ. CDR3 coding DNA: TGCGCCAGCAGCCCTTTCGTAGGGGAGACCCAGTACTTC. Protein sequence: CASSPFVGETQYF.